This T cell receptor (beta chain) was sequenced in a study of T cells after yellow fever vaccination (dated by TCRdb to the late 2010s). Background for the entire study: Libraries from fractions with low cell numbers were prepared with the SMART-Seq v4 Ultra Low Input RNA kit. To follow T-cell clones before and after primary and booster YFV17D yellow fever vaccination, bulk TCR alpha and beta repertoires were sequenced over time. Two healthy male donors made up the cohort, one aged 18 to 30 years and the other aged 30 to 39 years. Bulk PBMC replicates and cell subsets were isolated from blood drawn at multiple timepoints before and after both primary and secondary immunization.

TCR cDNA was synthesized by 5'RACE template switching, which introduced a universal primer site and unique molecular identifiers. Priming of cDNA synthesis was performed from both the TCR alpha and TCR beta constant segments. Library amplification used two PCR steps, and the second PCR step added sample barcodes and sequencing adapters. Libraries were sequenced on Illumina HiSeq 2500 (2x100 bp) or NovaSeq (2x150 bp). The study's processing was this. Demultiplexing of reads and collapsing into UMI consensus sequences were performed with MIGEC, and V(D)J alignment was carried out with MiXCR. Clonotypes responding to the vaccine were identified with edgeR on replicate PBMC samples, with the criteria of FDR below 0.01 and a log2 fold change above 5 up to day 15. CD4 or CD8 identity was assigned to each bulk clonotype according to whether the clonotype was present at higher abundance in the sequenced CD4 repertoire or the sequenced CD8 repertoire. TCRdb's own reprocessing of the public reads used fastp at Q25 and MiXCR and kept productive beta chains. Each entry merges the rows of one CDR3 protein and shows their most common DNA and genes. The V and J calls come from TCRdb's annotation, not from the publication. The table for this sample lists approximately 32,000 distinct CDR3 sequences; about 4.6% of them were counted only once. The ten largest clonotypes hold 45% to 50% of the sample.

This clonotype was detected many times. The target of this receptor is not known. No base qualities exist here, and no much larger clone lies one base off it. Counted from cysteine to phenylalanine, this CDR3 has 17 amino acids. The read is trimmed to its CDR3 DNA, 51 bases read in frame from base 1. The germline V gene provides CDR1 MNHEY and CDR2 SVGAGI. Germline trimming: 2 bases from V, 0 bases from J; junction bases outside gene matches: 6. Reading the label with the study, this specimen's treatment or condition is: live attenuated yellow fever vaccine strain. A standard Ficoll-Paque protocol was used to isolate PBMCs from peripheral blood. Dynabeads CD4 and CD8 positive selection kits were used to isolate CD4 and CD8 T-cell fractions. TriZol was used to extract RNA from bulk PBMCs, from CD4 and CD8 fractions, and from dextramer-positive and dextramer-negative fractions. Results the study describes overall, beyond this receptor: The secondary T-cell response was weaker than the primary response but faster, peaking on day 5 instead of day 15. Because only two donors were included in the study, the extent to which the findings can be generalized is limited. Because abundant contaminating clonotypes from the bulk population could be contained in FACS-sorted repertoires, computational filtering was required. A small share of clonotypes occurred in both CD4 and CD8 compartments, likely arising from convergent recombination. Most clones expanded after primary vaccination were re-detected after the booster (around 96% of CD4 and 80% to 90% of CD8), suggesting broad memory maintenance.

Here the chain combines TRBV6-5 and TRBJ1-4, and 7 bases in between align with TRBD1. The receptor was isolated from a man aged 25-45 years who received the YFV17D yellow fever vaccine. The sequencing used CD8+ T cells sorted from PBMCs, collected 5 days after the yellow fever booster vaccination. The bases read TGTGCCAGCAGTTACACAGGGGTATCTGCAACTAATGAAAAACTGTTTTTT. It codes for CASSYTGVSATNEKLFF.